This T cell receptor beta chain was sequenced during a study of cytomegalovirus exposure and HLA in healthy donors. Background on the study: An earlier analysis identified 117 million unique TCR beta sequences in about 170 million T cells. Regarding the study as a whole: The authors later found most CMV-associated TCR beta chains appeared HLA-restricted.

This clone was seen more than once but under ten times. Antigen specificity is unknown. The trim removed 2 bases at V and 1 base at J, leaving 3 bases unmatched. The CDR3 covers 15 residues. The germline CDR1 and CDR2 sequences are SGHKS and YYEKEE (reference sequence). The PCR had 60 Vbeta and 13 Jbeta primers. Measured with immunoSEQ multiplex PCR; TCRdb has only the in-frame clones, and not every one. The table has tens of thousands of clones, around 60% seen once. This TCR came from a human donor in good health. The specimen was PBMCs. This rearrangement joins TRBV5-5 to TRBJ1-1, with 9 bases lining up with TRBD1. In DNA, the CDR3 is TGTGCCAGCAGCTTTGGGACAGGGCAGAACACTGAAGCTTTCTTT. Protein: CASSFGTGQNTEAFF.